The present entry profiles one T cell receptor beta chain with its context. Its antigen is not identified. The CDR3 sequence is 15 residues long. V shed 7 bases and J shed 7 bases, with 20 bases lying between them. Germline V gene sequence: CDR1 SGHNT, CDR2 YYREEE (reference sequence). The table came from immunoSEQ multiplex PCR; TCRdb's copy has only in-frame clones and leaves some out. Of tens of thousands of clones listed, about 80% are singletons. The data stem from a study of T cell responses to AZD1222 COVID-19 vaccine. Findings and caveats of the study: White British donors predominated, females outnumbered males, and clonal diversity was possibly underestimated. Spike as a whole was targeted by vaccine-associated CD4 TCRs, dominant at 160-218 and 743-854.

The input for sequencing was peripheral blood, taken 28 days after the second AZD1222 dose. The source of this sequence is an adult who received the AZD1222 COVID-19 vaccine. The chain joins TRBV5-4 to TRBJ1-4, with a tentative D call TRBD1 (5 bases). The CDR3 loop is CASAPGTSRGEKLFF. In nucleotides, the CDR3 is TGTGCCAGCGCTCCCGGGACCTCGAGGGGTGAAAAACTGTTTTTT.